Each of the 18 T cell receptor beta chains below was sequenced from the same sample in a study of CD8+ T cells in alopecia areata. Investigators isolated RNA and reverse transcribed it into cDNA to act as the sequencing template. Profiling relied on immunoSEQ multiplex PCR, and the TCRdb table lists in-frame clones only, not all of them. The sample lists 130,000 to 150,000 clones, more than 45% occurring once. Material for sequencing was CD4+ T cells sorted from blood. The receptors originated from a human donor with alopecia areata.

This clone appeared a few times. This chain uses TRBV29-1 with TRBJ2-5, with a tentative D call TRBD1 (6 bases). V was cut by 8 bases and J by 5 bases, with 15 bases left in between. The CDR3 has 12 amino acids. Looked up from germline, CDR1 is SQVTM and CDR2 is ANQGSEA. CDR3: CSLRQARETQYF. The CDR3 DNA is TGCAGCCTCCGACAGGCAAGGGAGACCCAGTACTTC.

The V and J genes are TRBV7-9 and TRBJ2-7, with TRBD2 matching over 8 bases. Looked up from germline, CDR1 is SEHNR and CDR2 is FQNEAQ (reference sequence). V was clipped by 5 bases and J by 4 bases; unmatched bases: 10. The CDR3 loop spans 15 amino acids. The CDR3 sequence: CASSIGVAGRYEQYF. The CDR3 DNA is TGTGCCAGCAGCATCGGGGTAGCGGGACGGTACGAGCAGTACTTC.

This clone was recorded a few times. The chain carries TRBV27 and TRBJ2-7; weak D call: TRBD2 (6 bases). Trimming removed 5 bases at V and 6 bases at J, with 20 bases between. The length of the CDR3 is 15 residues. Germline CDR1 and CDR2: MNHEY and SMNVEV (reference sequence). The CDR3 DNA reads TGTGCCAGCAGTCTTGGCGGGAATGGTTTGGGCGAGCAGTACTTC. Protein sequence: CASSLGGNGLGEQYF.

The V and J genes are TRBV28 and TRBJ1-1; D is uncertain. The CDR3 is 11 amino acids. From germline, CDR1 is MDHEN and CDR2 SYDVKM. The V end was cut by 5 bases, the J end by 5 bases, with 6 bases between. CDR3 region: CASSRVTEAFF. The CDR3 DNA reads as TGTGCCAGCAGTCGGGTTACTGAAGCTTTCTTT. Full variable domain (remainder filled in from reference TRBV28 and TRBJ1-1): DVKVTQSSRYLVKRTGEKVFLECVQDMDHENMFWYRQDPGLGLRLIYFSYDVKMKEKGDIPEGYSVSREKKERFSLILESASTNQTSMYLCASSRVTEAFFGQGTRLTVV.

This chain links TRBV5-1 with TRBJ1-1; 8 bases match TRBD1. The CDR3 runs 17 residues. Germline V lookup: CDR1 SGHRS, CDR2 YFSETQ. V was clipped by 0 bases and J by 2 bases; unmatched bases: 9. CDR3 sequence: CASSLAIRTGTNTEAFF. DNA for the CDR3: TGCGCCAGCAGCTTGGCCATTAGGACAGGGACTAACACTGAAGCTTTCTTT.

This rearrangement joins TRBV27 to TRBJ1-2; possibly TRBD1 for D (5 bases). Germline V gene sequence: CDR1 MNHEY, CDR2 SMNVEV (reference sequence). V was shortened by 5 bases and J by 8 bases, with 15 bases between the two germline ends. This CDR3 comprises 13 residues. This CDR3 is CASSTLREKGYTF. As DNA, the CDR3 is TGTGCCAGCAGTACACTCAGGGAAAAGGGCTACACCTTC.

The chain combines TRBV2 with TRBJ2-5; D may be TRBD1 (5 bases). Germline V gene sequence: CDR1 SNHLY, CDR2 FYNNEI. Trimming shortened V by 4 bases and J by 5 bases, and 11 bases separated the two germline ends. The CDR3 length is 13 residues. In DNA form, the CDR3 reads TGTGCCAGCAGTGGGACAAGGATGGAGACCCAGTACTTC. Translating it yields CASSGTRMETQYF.

The chain couples TRBV7-8 to TRBJ2-5; D not certain. Between the trimmed V and J ends, which lost 4 bases and 0 bases, there was a span of 3 bases. The CDR3 is 12 amino acids. Germline lookup yields CDR1 SGHVS and CDR2 FQNEAQ. The DNA of the CDR3 is TGTGCCAGCAGCTCCAACCAAGAGACCCAGTACTTC. Translation gives CASSSNQETQYF.

For the CDR3, the DNA is TGTGCCAGCAGTCCTAGGGCCGGGACAGGAGGGGGCGAGCAGTACTTC. Translated, it gives CASSPRAGTGGGEQYF. The chain carries TRBV27 and TRBJ2-7; 8 bases are a match to TRBD1. V shed 5 bases, J shed 6 bases, and the junction held 15 bases outside the gene matches. Germline V CDR1 and CDR2: MNHEY, SMNVEV (reference sequence). This CDR3 comprises 16 residues.

This clone was counted between two and nine times. The chain has TRBV7-9 and TRBJ2-2; D remains ambiguous. V lost 2 bases and J lost 1, with 5 bases in between. Germline CDR1 reads SEHNR; CDR2 reads FQNEAQ (reference sequence). The CDR3 spans 14 residues. The CDR3 loop is CASSLNLNTGELFF. The CDR3 coding sequence is TGTGCCAGCAGCTTAAACTTGAACACCGGGGAGCTGTTTTTT.

The chain is built from TRBV27 and TRBJ1-1, with 9 bases matching TRBD1. V lost 8 bases and J lost 1; bases outside the gene matches: 2. The CDR3 has 13 amino acids. Germline V gene lookup returns CDR1 MNHEY and CDR2 SMNVEV (reference sequence). In DNA, the CDR3 is TGTGCCAGCGGGGACAGGGAGAACACTGAAGCTTTCTTT. Translated: CASGDRENTEAFF.

The rearrangement joins TRBV15 to TRBJ2-3; D uncertain. Trimming pared 0 bases from V and 12 bases from J, leaving 13 bases between. The CDR3 loop spans 13 amino acids. The germline CDR1 and CDR2 sequences are LNHNV and YYDKDF (reference sequence). The chain's CDR3 is CATSREVDLLQYF. For the CDR3, the DNA is TGTGCCACCAGCAGAGAGGTGGATCTTTTACAGTATTTT.

The rearrangement links TRBV30 to TRBJ2-2; 8 bases align to TRBD2. The germline V gene encodes CDR1 GTSNPN and CDR2 SVGIG (reference sequence). The CDR3 covers 15 residues. The V segment lost 0 bases and the J segment 7 bases; nucleotides outside the gene matches: 7. For the CDR3, the DNA is TGTGCCTGGAGTGTACTCCGGGAGGGTTTCGGGGAGCTGTTTTTT. Its translation is CAWSVLREGFGELFF.

This clone has only one observation. The V call is TRBV11-2, the J call TRBJ2-4; either TRBD1 or TRBD2 may fit D (5 bases each). Trimming removed 4 bases from V and 1 base from J, with 17 bases in between. CDR3 length equals 17 residues. CDR1 SGHAT and CDR2 FQNNGV come from the germline V gene. Here the CDR3 reads CASSSTLGRVAKNIQYF. The CDR3 DNA reads as TGTGCCAGCAGCTCAACCCTGGGGCGGGTCGCCAAAAACATTCAGTACTTC.

This sequence joins TRBV30 and TRBJ2-1; a weak D match, TRBD2 (6 bases). V was pared by 3 bases and J by 2 bases, with 14 bases between. CDR3 length equals 15 residues. The germline V gene has CDR1 GTSNPN and CDR2 SVGIG (reference sequence). The CDR3 here is CAWRFGGSPYNEQFF. The CDR3 DNA follows: TGTGCCTGGAGGTTCGGAGGGAGCCCCTACAATGAGCAGTTCTTC.

The CDR3 loop is CASSFMGREAYGYTF. The CDR3 DNA is TGTGCCAGCAGCTTCATGGGCAGGGAGGCCTATGGCTACACCTTC. The chain links TRBV7-9 to TRBJ1-2, with D tentatively TRBD1 (5 bases). Germline V gene lookup returns CDR1 SEHNR and CDR2 FQNEAQ (reference sequence). The CDR3 covers 15 residues. Trimming removed 3 bases from V and 4 bases from J, with 15 bases in between.

The chain combines TRBV29-1 with TRBJ1-1; no definite D call. CDR3 length equals 12 residues. V was trimmed by 6 bases and J by 1 base, leaving 9 bases between them. Germline V gene lookup returns CDR1 SQVTM and CDR2 ANQGSEA. In nucleotides, the CDR3 is TGCAGCGTAGCAGGCCAGAACACTGAAGCTTTCTTT. Residues: CSVAGQNTEAFF.

This clone appeared a few times. V usage is TRBV29-1 and J usage is TRBJ2-5; tentative D call: TRBD1 (5 bases). The V end was cut by 5 bases, the J end by 5 bases, with 18 bases between. Germline loops: CDR1 SQVTM, CDR2 ANQGSEA. The CDR3 has 14 residues. DNA for the CDR3: TGCAGCGTTCGAGTGGCAGGAGCAGGGGAGACCCAGTACTTC. Protein sequence: CSVRVAGAGETQYF.